This TCR beta chain derives from a study of CD8 T cells in Susac syndrome. This clonotype was seen just once. Reverse transcription of 0.5 to 1 ug RNA was performed with random hexamers. One entry per CDR3 protein, called by TCRdb with MiXCR from the immunoSEQ multiplex PCR reads. The table shows tens of thousands of distinct CDR3 sequences, with approximately 96% occurring only once. Germline-derived CDR1 and CDR2 are LGHNA and YSLEER. This CDR3 is built from 15 residues. Between the trimmed V and J ends, which lost 1 base and 6 bases, there was a span of 13 bases. Sequenced: CD8+ T cells from PBMCs. The chain combines TRBV4-3 with TRBJ2-1; D not certain. The sequence was collected from a human donor with Susac syndrome. The CDR3 nucleotides are TGCGCCAGCAGCCAAGGACGCGGCAATTTCAATGAGCAGTTCTTC. The encoded protein is CASSQGRGNFNEQFF.